This entry lists 5 T cell receptor beta chains sequenced from one sample in a study of human T cells and chemical hapten exposure. Time point specified: pre-sensitization, week 0. Treatment specified: therapeutic diphenylcyclopropenone sensitization with weekly scalp DPC. Using its own MiXCR run on the RACE reads, TCRdb lists one record per CDR3 protein. The table includes about 270,000 distinct CDR3 sequences, 7.5% to 9% detected once. Sample: whole blood, taken in connection with sensitization to the hapten diphenylcyclopropenone (DPC). The receptors were gathered from a man aged 18-30 years with alopecia areata. Some clones in this sample may be carry-over from other donors' samples.

This clonotype appeared a few times. This sequence joins TRBV12-3 or TRBV12-4 and TRBJ1-1, with D maybe TRBD1 (5 bases). The CDR3 sequence is 11 residues long. Trimming cost V 6 bases and J 10 bases, with 12 bases left between them. The CDR3 DNA sequence: TGTGCCAGCAGCCCGGGGGGGGTAGCTTTCTTT. Its protein is CASSPGGVAFF.

Turning to this clonotype: One end of the junction does not line up with germline, which may come from a read error. The J gene is TRBJ1-1, the V gene TRBV11-2; the match to TRBD1 covers 10 bases. The CDR3 consists of 16 residues. Germline assignment: CDR1 SGHAT and CDR2 FQNNGV. The CDR3 region is CASSPGTGAMNTEPFF. For the CDR3, the DNA is TGTGCCAGCAGCCCCGGGACAGGGGCAATGAACACTGAACCTTTCTTT. The full variable domain, completed using reference TRBV11-2 and TRBJ1-1, is EAGVAQSPRYKIIEKRQSVAFWCNPISGHATLYWYQQILGQGPKLLIQFQNNGVVDDSQLPKDRFSAERLKGVDSTLKIQPAKLEDSAVYLCASSPGTGAMNTEPFFGQGTRLTVV.

This clonotype was counted at least ten times. The chain links TRBV6-2 or TRBV6-3 to TRBJ1-2; unclear D gene. With 2 bases removed from V and 8 bases from J, the gap between germline ends came to 12 bases. CDR3 length: 13 residues. Germline loops: CDR1 MNHEY, CDR2 SVGEGT. CDR3 residues: CASSYGAAGGYTF. In nucleotides, the CDR3 is TGTGCCAGCAGTTACGGAGCTGCCGGAGGCTACACCTTC.

In this sample, this clonotype turned up a few times. Here the CDR3 reads CASSPSGKNIQYF. CDR3 DNA sequence: TGTGCCAGCAGCCCCTCGGGCAAAAACATTCAGTACTTC. The chain employs TRBV5-4 and TRBJ2-4; D unclear. CDR1 is SGHNT, CDR2 YYREEE, per germline (reference sequence). The CDR3 covers 13 residues. Trimming took 4 bases from V and 3 from J, leaving 8 bases between them.

This clonotype was counted ten times or more. This sequence joins TRBV29-1 and TRBJ2-3; 7 nucleotides agree with TRBD2. V dropped 1 base and J dropped 0; count of bases not matched to a gene: 4. CDR1 is SQVTM, CDR2 ANQGSEA, per germline. The CDR3 is 15 residues long. CDR3 amino acids: CSVEGGGSSTDTQYF. The CDR3 DNA follows: TGCAGCGTTGAAGGGGGCGGGAGCAGCACAGATACGCAGTATTTT.